The rows below give T cell receptor beta chains drawn from one sample of a study of CD8+CD57+ T cells in acquired aplastic anemia. MiXCR, run by TCRdb on the reads, gives a single entry per CDR3 protein. The repertoire has more than 70,000 distinct CDR3 sequences, about 70% of them found once; the top ten carry roughly 80%. Source material: sorted CD4+, CD8+, or CD8+CD57+ T cells (not recorded which) from PBMCs. Every receptor here comes from a human donor with aplastic anemia. Each CDR3 is given with its conserved first and last residue. The D gene is left open where the match is weak. Size is omitted from some rows. Given values are once, few, many or a class for expanded clones.

j_call v_call clone_size d_call cdr3_nt cdr3_aa
TRBJ2-7 TRBV10-3 . TRBD2 TGTGCCATCGGGGGGGGGGTCCGGGCCTACGAGCAGTACTTC CAIGGGVRAYEQYF
TRBJ2-7 TRBV2 . . TGTGCCAGCAGTGACCCCAATAGCCATAGCTCCTACGAGCAGTACTTC CASSDPNSHSSYEQYF
TRBJ2-7 TRBV2 . . TGTGCCGGCAGAGATCGGACTGGGAGCTCCTACGAGCAGTACTTC CAGRDRTGSSYEQYF
TRBJ1-3 TRBV19 . TRBD1 TGTGCCAGTAGTATCACAGGGGGCGAAAACACCATATATTTT CASSITGGENTIYF
TRBJ1-2 TRBV4-2 . . TGTGCCAGCAGCCAAGGGGAGGGGTCCGACGTATTTGGCTACACCTTC CASSQGEGSDVFGYTF
TRBJ2-7 TRBV6-2/TRBV6-3 . . TGTGCCAGCAGTCACCGGGACTGGGGGAGGTACGAGCAGTACTTC CASSHRDWGRYEQYF
TRBJ1-2 TRBV18 . . TGTGCCAGCTCATTGAGGGCCAGCTTTCAACCGAGGTACACCTTC CASSLRASFQPRYTF
TRBJ1-5 TRBV2 . . TGTGCCAGCAGTCGGGACGTTCGTCAGCCCCAGCATTTT CASSRDVRQPQHF
TRBJ1-1 TRBV20-1 . TRBD1 TGCAGTGTTAGGACAGGGAGGAACACTGAAGCTTTCTTT CSVRTGRNTEAFF
TRBJ1-4 TRBV2 . . TGTGCCAGCGGGGCGGATGAAAAACTGTTTTTT CASGADEKLFF
TRBJ2-5 TRBV20-1 . TRBD2 TGCAGTGCTTTTCGGGGGGTGGGAGAGACCCAGTACTTC CSAFRGVGETQYF
TRBJ2-3 TRBV5-1 many . TGCGCCAGCAGCTTGGGTTTGGGTGGGGCAAGGACAGATACGCAGTATTTT CASSLGLGGARTDTQYF